This T cell receptor (beta chain) is drawn from a study of monozygotic twins with cystic fibrosis. Study details: Roughly 3 micrograms of fragmented DNA underwent about 16 PCR cycles for library preparation. Study results and caveats: No link emerged between shared CDR3 counts and age, concordance or severity.

Comments on this clone: What it binds is unknown.

V was clipped by 0 bases and J by 6 bases, with 11 bases between them. The CDR3 has 14 amino acids. Germline assignment: CDR1 MNHEY and CDR2 SMNVEV (reference sequence). TCRdb's copy holds only in-frame clones and misses some; the assay was immunoSEQ multiplex PCR. Seen here are approximately 32,000 clones, 90% to 98% observed once, and the top ten hold 0.15% to 0.2%. This sequence originates from a girl aged 2-10 years with cystic fibrosis. This rearrangement joins TRBV27 to TRBJ1-1; D is undetermined. Sequences were obtained from blood. CDR3 bases: TGTGCCAGCAGTTTATCAGGGTCAGCCCCTGAAGCTTTCTTT. It encodes CASSLSGSAPEAFF.